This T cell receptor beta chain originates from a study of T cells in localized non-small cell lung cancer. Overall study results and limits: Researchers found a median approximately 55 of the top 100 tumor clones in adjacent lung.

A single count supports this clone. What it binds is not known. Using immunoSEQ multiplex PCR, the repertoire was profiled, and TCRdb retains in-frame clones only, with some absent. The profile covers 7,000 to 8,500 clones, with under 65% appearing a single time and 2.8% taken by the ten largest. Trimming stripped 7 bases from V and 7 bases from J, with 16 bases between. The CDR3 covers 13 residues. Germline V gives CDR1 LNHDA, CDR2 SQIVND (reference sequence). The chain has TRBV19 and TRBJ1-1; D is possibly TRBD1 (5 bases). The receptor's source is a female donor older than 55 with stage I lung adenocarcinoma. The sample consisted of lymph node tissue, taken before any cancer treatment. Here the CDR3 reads CASTHLGRYEAFF. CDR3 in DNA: TGTGCCAGTACTCATTTGGGGCGGTATGAAGCTTTCTTT.